This T cell receptor (beta chain) came from a study of OX40 agonist ivuxolimab in advanced cancers. At the level of the study: Patients achieving partial responses numbered three: one hepatocellular carcinoma case and two cutaneous melanoma cases.

Study results and limitations: Low normalized T-cell clonal expansion also characterized some of the nonresponders. At 0.1 to 3.0 mg/kg and by week 6, clonal expansion occurred in CD4+ and CD8+ blood T cells.

To note about this clone: The antigen is unknown.

The study sampled blood at baseline, cycle 4 day 1, and cycle 7 day 1. Here immunoSEQ multiplex PCR was the method, and the copy in TCRdb shows in-frame clones only, minus some. Altogether around 70,000 clones are present, 85% being singletons, with the ten largest covering 4%. The material sequenced was CD4+ or CD8+ T cells sorted from blood, taken in a trial of the OX40 agonist ivuxolimab. This clonotype was obtained from an adult with an advanced solid tumor such as melanoma, head and neck, liver or kidney cancer.

Written as DNA, the CDR3 is TGTGCCAGCAGTGAAAAAGGGCTGTTTAATTCACCCCTCCACTTT. This gives the protein CASSEKGLFNSPLHF. The rearrangement uses TRBV2 and TRBJ1-6, with D unclear. The germline CDR1 and CDR2 sequences are SNHLY and FYNNEI. V gave up 2 bases and J gave up 6 bases, with 11 bases separating them. The CDR3 loop spans 15 amino acids.